This paragraph reports one T cell receptor beta chain. The antigen remains unidentified. The data were taken from a study of cytomegalovirus exposure and HLA in healthy donors. CDR1 MDHEN and CDR2 SYDVKM come from the germline V gene. The V gene lost 4 bases and the J gene lost 7 bases, with 16 bases spanning the gap. The CDR3 runs to 14 residues. It was with 60 Vbeta and 13 Jbeta primers that the PCR ran. Method: immunoSEQ multiplex PCR; TCRdb's copy keeps in-frame clones and lacks some. The top ten clones hold 4% to 6% of a sample with under 150,000 clones, roughly 80% of them seen once. The study, taken as a whole, reports: More than 15,000 TCR beta sequences were associated with HLA alleles at 0.05 false discovery rate in a later analysis. Cytomegalovirus association was assigned to more than 150 TCR beta chains. Immune exposure information available was restricted to CMV serostatus.

V gene TRBV28 combines with J gene TRBJ1-2, with D possibly TRBD1 on 6 matching bases. Input material: PBMCs. The sequence was obtained from a woman between 45 and 65 years old in good health and CMV-seronegative. The CDR3 spells CASSSNRVDAGYTF. The CDR3 region has the DNA TGTGCCAGCAGTTCTAACAGGGTAGATGCTGGCTACACCTTC.